The rows below give T cell receptor beta chains drawn from one sample of a study of radiotherapy plus CTLA-4 blockade in lung cancer. Only in-frame clones appear in the TCRdb table, and some are missing; sequencing was by immunoSEQ multiplex PCR. Of about 100,000 clones listed, 80% to 90% are singletons. Source: peripheral blood, taken from a patient treated with radiotherapy plus ipilimumab. These receptors all come from a human donor with non-small cell lung cancer who had stable disease on radiotherapy plus ipilimumab. Each CDR3 is given with its conserved first and last residue. A D gene is named only where the DNA matches it firmly.

J gene	V gene	D gene	CDR3 protein
TRBJ2-3	TRBV2	NA	CASRSDHADTQYF
TRBJ2-7	TRBV6-1	TRBD2	CASVALAGDAYEQYF
TRBJ2-5	TRBV28	TRBD2	CASSLMPGLAGAVGTQYF
TRBJ2-7	TRBV4-2	TRBD2	CASSPRLAGVFGPSYEQYF
TRBJ2-1	TRBV28	NA	CASSLGLQGLQFF
TRBJ1-2	TRBV28	TRBD1	CASGGQFYGYTF
TRBJ2-7	TRBV29-1	NA	CSVEIPGGNYEQYF
TRBJ1-5	TRBV11-2	NA	CASSLVSGGEGPQHF
TRBJ1-2	TRBV28	NA	CASRLRDFRGYTF
TRBJ2-3	TRBV4-2	TRBD2	CASSHHFPGTSGTTDTQYF
TRBJ1-2	TRBV7-9	NA	CASSLPGGAYTF
TRBJ2-5	TRBV2	NA	CASTKVGETQYF
TRBJ2-7	TRBV27	TRBD1	CASSFGGQGYEQYF
TRBJ2-7	TRBV19	NA	CASSMKAGPYEQYF
TRBJ2-1	TRBV5-5	NA	CASSLTGSSYNEQFF
TRBJ2-5	TRBV13	NA	CASSLDRQETQYF
TRBJ1-4	TRBV5-1	TRBD1	CASSFQGENEKLFF
TRBJ2-7	TRBV27	TRBD1	CASSSRGWASYEQYF
TRBJ2-7	TRBV18	NA	CASSALGGSEQYF
TRBJ1-3	TRBV19	NA	CASSMERGNTIYF
TRBJ2-3	TRBV7-9	NA	CASSPRGRADTQYF
TRBJ2-7	TRBV6-5	NA	CASSMSGLWQYF
TRBJ2-3	TRBV2	TRBD2	CATKLSGSADTQYF
TRBJ1-5	TRBV9	TRBD1	CASSAGQGTGNQPQHF
TRBJ1-1	TRBV27	NA	CASRGNTEAFF
TRBJ1-5	TRBV7-2	NA	CAILLGSNQPQHF
TRBJ1-4	TRBV5-1	TRBD1	CASSSGRGGTGREKLFF
TRBJ2-1	TRBV7-9	NA	CASSTIEQFF
TRBJ2-7	TRBV7-6	NA	CASSPLGHPYEQYF
TRBJ2-3	TRBV7-6	TRBD2	CASSLGAGASTDTQYF
TRBJ1-6	TRBV30	NA	CAWNWQGGYMGNSPLHF
TRBJ1-5	TRBV10-3	NA	CAISERRETNQPQHF
TRBJ2-6	TRBV5-1	NA	CASSLTGANVLTF
TRBJ1-4	TRBV28	NA	CASSSPATNEKLFF
TRBJ1-5	TRBV7-9	TRBD1	CASSLTGQGDQPQHF
TRBJ2-3	TRBV5-6	TRBD2	CASITAGGNTDTQYF
TRBJ2-7	TRBV23-1	TRBD1	CASSQSAAGGYEQYF
TRBJ2-2	TRBV6-1	NA	CASSEALGNTGELFF
TRBJ1-6	TRBV6-5	TRBD1	CASIQGVGSPLHF
TRBJ2-1	TRBV7-8	NA	CASSPYRFSSYNEQFF
TRBJ1-2	TRBV28	TRBD1	CASTLGTDYGYTF
TRBJ2-1	TRBV28	NA	CASSFRGNSGNEQFF
TRBJ1-1	TRBV5-6	TRBD1	CASSLDRAGGRGTEAFF
TRBJ2-5	TRBV28	NA	CASIRADSGFGEQYF
TRBJ2-2	TRBV19	TRBD2	CASSGLAGGPGELFF
TRBJ2-3	TRBV5-1	NA	CASSASTDTQYF
TRBJ1-2	TRBV19	TRBD1	CATRRGLNYGYTF
TRBJ1-5	TRBV28	NA	CASSSQGLGSNQPQHF
TRBJ1-5	TRBV6-1	NA	CASSENLLAGEAQHF
TRBJ1-6	TRBV15	NA	CATSRRGGNTPLHF
TRBJ2-7	TRBV28	NA	CASSLEGPPYEQYF
TRBJ2-5	TRBV9	NA	CASSTYYQETQYF
TRBJ1-2	TRBV9	NA	CASSVGGSAANYGYTF
TRBJ2-7	TRBV18	NA	CASSPRMTLANYEQYF